These 31 T cell receptor beta chains were sequenced from one sample in a study of cytomegalovirus exposure and HLA in healthy donors. Sequencing used immunoSEQ multiplex PCR; TCRdb keeps in-frame clones, though not all of them. The profile shows a few hundred thousand clones, less than 95% of them singletons. The sequenced material came from PBMCs. All receptors derive from a woman aged 25 to 39 in good health and CMV-seronegative.

This sequence joins TRBV4-3 and TRBJ2-1; D not certain. This CDR3 spans 12 amino acids. Trimming removed 0 bases from V and 15 bases from J, with 12 bases in between. The V gene's germline CDR1 is LGHNA and CDR2 YSLEER. The CDR3 spells CASSQDWHRRFF. CDR3 in DNA: TGCGCCAGCAGCCAAGATTGGCACCGGCGGTTCTTC.

The genes are TRBV4-2 and TRBJ2-7, with D maybe TRBD1 (6 bases). CDR3 length: 15 amino acids. Germline V gives CDR1 LGHNA, CDR2 YNFKEQ. V lost 5 bases and J lost 0, with 14 bases in between. CDR3 DNA sequence: TGTGCCAGCAGCGGGGACACCTCGAGCTCCTACGAGCAGTACTTC. It codes for CASSGDTSSSYEQYF.

This chain uses TRBV10-3 with TRBJ2-5, with 12 bases identical to TRBD2. The V gene's germline CDR1 is ENHRY and CDR2 SYGVKD. CDR3 length: 16 residues. V trimming: 2 bases; J trimming: 5 bases; junction bases outside the gene matches: 6. As DNA, the CDR3 is TGTGCCATCAGTGAGGGACTAGCGGGAAGGGGCGAGACCCAGTACTTC. Its protein product is CAISEGLAGRGETQYF.

In its sample, this clone was seen once. The sample has other DNA sequences that encode this CDR3 too. The chain has TRBV28 and TRBJ2-7; D uncertain. Trimming took 2 bases from V and 3 from J, leaving 2 bases between them. CDR1 and CDR2 from the germline V gene are MDHEN and SYDVKM. The CDR3 sequence is 11 residues long. CDR3 sequence: CASSLGYEQYF. CDR3 nucleotide sequence: TGTGCCAGCAGTTTAGGCTACGAGCAGTACTTC.

This rearrangement joins TRBV11-2 to TRBJ2-7, with TRBD2 identical over 8 bases. The ends lost 2 bases at V and 1 base at J; junction bases unmatched: 4. There are 15 residues in the CDR3. From germline, CDR1 is SGHAT and CDR2 FQNNGV. CDR3 bases: TGTGCCAGCAGCTTAATCGGGGGGGCTTCCTACGAGCAGTACTTC. Protein: CASSLIGGASYEQYF.

V is TRBV5-1 and J is TRBJ2-5; a possible D gene is TRBD2 (5 bases). CDR3 length: 15 amino acids. In germline, CDR1 is SGHRS, CDR2 YFSETQ. V dropped 0 bases and J dropped 3 bases, with 12 bases sitting between them. The CDR3 DNA sequence: TGCGCCAGCAGCTTGGGAGGTGCCGGGAAAGAGACCCAGTACTTC. This translates into CASSLGGAGKETQYF.

This sequence joins TRBV2 and TRBJ2-7; D gene ambiguous. The ends were cut back, 5 bases at V and 1 base at J, with 9 bases in the middle. The CDR3 has 13 residues. The germline V gene encodes CDR1 SNHLY and CDR2 FYNNEI. The CDR3 DNA reads TGTGCCAGCAGTCTAAAAGCTTCCTACGAGCAGTACTTC. Translated, it gives CASSLKASYEQYF.

The chain combines TRBV4-2 with TRBJ2-1; the D gene is possibly TRBD2 (6 bases). The V gene's germline CDR1 is LGHNA and CDR2 YNFKEQ. The CDR3 is 17 residues long. The germline V and J ends were trimmed by 0 bases and 0 bases, with 12 bases remaining between them. The DNA of the CDR3 is TGTGCCAGCAGCCAAGATGCGGGGCACCGCTCCTACAATGAGCAGTTCTTC. This encodes CASSQDAGHRSYNEQFF.

The chain recombines TRBV28 with TRBJ2-2; D gene uncertain. V lost 5 bases to trimming and J lost 0 bases, with 13 bases between them. Germline V lookup: CDR1 MDHEN, CDR2 SYDVKM. The length of the CDR3 is 16 residues. CDR3 residues: CASSSFWRTNTGELFF. CDR3 bases: TGTGCCAGCAGTAGTTTCTGGCGGACGAACACCGGGGAGCTGTTTTTT. The full variable domain, rest sourced from reference TRBV28 and TRBJ2-2, is DVKVTQSSRYLVKRTGEKVFLECVQDMDHENMFWYRQDPGLGLRLIYFSYDVKMKEKGDIPEGYSVSREKKERFSLILESASTNQTSMYLCASSSFWRTNTGELFFGEGSRLTVL.

This rearrangement joins TRBV11-2 to TRBJ2-5; TRBD2 matches at 10 bases. CDR1 is SGHAT, CDR2 FQNNGV, per germline. The CDR3 loop spans 15 amino acids. V lost 5 bases to trimming and J lost 4 bases; unmatched junction nucleotides: 7. CDR3 DNA sequence: TGTGCCAGCAGCCCAGGGACTAGCGTGGTAGAGACCCAGTACTTC. Protein sequence: CASSPGTSVVETQYF.

The V and J genes are TRBV19 and TRBJ2-7, with TRBD1 identical over 8 bases. The CDR3 totals 14 residues. Germline V gives CDR1 LNHDA, CDR2 SQIVND (reference sequence). Trimming took 4 bases from V and 2 from J; bases not matched to a gene: 4. CDR3 nucleotide sequence: TGTGCCAGTAGTACGGCAGGGGGCGCCTACGAGCAGTACTTC. Encoded protein: CASSTAGGAYEQYF.

The rearrangement joins TRBV5-6 to TRBJ2-7; perhaps TRBD2 as D (6 bases). CDR1 and CDR2 (germline): SGHDT, YYEEEE. Trimming pared 3 bases from V and 0 bases from J, leaving 13 bases between. The CDR3 is made up of 15 amino acids. The DNA for the CDR3 is TGTGCCAGCAGCTCTTTGAGCGGGCTCTCCTACGAGCAGTACTTC. It encodes CASSSLSGLSYEQYF. Full variable domain (remainder filled in from reference TRBV5-6 and TRBJ2-7): DAGVTQSPTHLIKTRGQQVTLRCSPKSGHDTVSWYQQALGQGPQFIFQYYEEEERQRGNFPDRFSGHQFPNYSSELNVNALLLGDSALYLCASSSLSGLSYEQYFGPGTRLTVT.

V usage is TRBV2 and J usage is TRBJ2-6; D unclear. Germline CDR1 SNHLY, CDR2 FYNNEI. The CDR3 has 18 amino acids. V was pared by 3 bases and J by 0 bases, with 15 bases between. The CDR3 DNA reads as TGTGCCAGCAGTGAGGGCACACGGCATTCCTCTGGGGCCAACGTCCTGACTTTC. Protein sequence: CASSEGTRHSSGANVLTF.

This clone was counted between two and nine times. The V and J genes are TRBV27 and TRBJ1-5; D is unresolved. V was shortened by 2 bases and J by 4 bases, with 9 bases between the two germline ends. This CDR3 region has 14 residues. Per germline, CDR1 MNHEY and CDR2 SMNVEV (reference sequence). CDR3 DNA sequence: TGTGCCAGCAGTTTAACCGGGCCAAATCAGCCCCAGCATTTT. Its protein product is CASSLTGPNQPQHF.

Notes on this clone: Other DNA variants within this sample encode the same CDR3. V and J are TRBV28 and TRBJ2-7, with D unresolved. This CDR3 region has 10 residues. From germline, CDR1 is MDHEN and CDR2 SYDVKM. The ends were cut back, 2 bases at V and 5 bases at J, with 1 base in the middle. In nucleotides, the CDR3 is TGTGCCAGCAGTTTAAACGAGCAGTACTTC. Amino acids: CASSLNEQYF.

The V and J genes are TRBV5-1 and TRBJ2-2, with 13 nucleotides matching TRBD2. The CDR3 is 19 residues long. V shed 4 bases and J 0 bases; nucleotides not matched to a gene: 9. Germline lookup yields CDR1 SGHRS and CDR2 YFSETQ. CDR3 in amino acids: CASSGTGTSGATNTGELFF. The CDR3 bases are TGCGCCAGCAGCGGGACCGGGACTAGCGGGGCCACGAACACCGGGGAGCTGTTTTTT.

The chain combines TRBV18 with TRBJ1-1; D gene unclear. The CDR3 contains 16 residues. Germline loops: CDR1 KGHSH, CDR2 LQKENI. The V end was cut by 0 bases, the J end by 1 base, with 12 bases between. Here the CDR3 DNA reads TGTGCCAGCTCACCACCCCCCCGAGGAGGGAACACTGAAGCTTTCTTT. As protein: CASSPPPRGGNTEAFF.

The CDR3 here is CASSPFLYEQYF. In DNA form, the CDR3 reads TGTGCCAGCAGCCCCTTCTTGTACGAGCAGTACTTC. The V call is TRBV28, the J call TRBJ2-7; D ambiguous. This CDR3 region has 12 residues. Germline V gene sequence: CDR1 MDHEN, CDR2 SYDVKM. Trimming removed 6 bases from V and 4 bases from J, with 10 bases in between. The entire variable domain, with the rest obtained from reference TRBV28 and TRBJ2-7, is as follows: DVKVTQSSRYLVKRTGEKVFLECVQDMDHENMFWYRQDPGLGLRLIYFSYDVKMKEKGDIPEGYSVSREKKERFSLILESASTNQTSMYLCASSPFLYEQYFGPGTRLTVT.

This clone appeared once. This chain joins TRBV27 and TRBJ2-7, with D perhaps matching TRBD2 (5 bases). The CDR3 consists of 16 residues. The V gene lost 4 bases and the J gene lost 1 base, with 17 bases spanning the gap. Germline CDR1 is MNHEY and CDR2 is SMNVEV (reference sequence). CDR3 loop: CASSSAGTVKSYEQYF. The DNA of the CDR3 is TGTGCCAGCAGTTCTGCGGGCACGGTTAAGTCCTACGAGCAGTACTTC.

J is TRBJ1-1 and V is TRBV6-5, with 7 positions matching TRBD1. Germline lookup yields CDR1 MNHEY and CDR2 SVGAGI. The length of the CDR3 is 15 residues. After removal of 5 bases from V and 1 base from J, the junction contained 7 bases not matched to a gene. CDR3 residues: CASSTRQGRNTEAFF. CDR3 sequence (DNA): TGTGCCAGCAGTACGCGACAGGGCCGGAACACTGAAGCTTTCTTT.

The chain employs TRBV28 and TRBJ2-7, with D tentatively TRBD1 or TRBD2 (5 bases each). V was clipped by 5 bases and J by 6 bases, with 17 bases between them. The CDR3 loop spans 14 amino acids. Germline V gene lookup returns CDR1 MDHEN and CDR2 SYDVKM. In DNA, the CDR3 is TGTGCCAGCAGTACGGACGGGGCAAGCGGCGAGCAGTACTTC. Translated, it gives CASSTDGASGEQYF.

V usage is TRBV11-2 and J usage is TRBJ2-5; tentatively, D is TRBD1 (6 bases). Trimming cost V 0 bases and J 4 bases, with 18 bases left between them. The CDR3 loop spans 17 amino acids. CDR1 is SGHAT, CDR2 FQNNGV, per germline. The CDR3 region is CASSLDPGHDLGETQYF. CDR3 sequence (DNA): TGTGCCAGCAGCTTAGATCCGGGACACGACCTAGGAGAGACCCAGTACTTC.

The J gene is TRBJ1-2, the V gene TRBV6-1; 10 bases are shared with TRBD1. Germline loops: CDR1 MNHNS, CDR2 SASEGT. The CDR3 is 14 amino acids. V was pared by 1 base and J by 10 bases, with 6 bases of the junction left unmatched. CDR3 sequence reads: CASSEEGTGVDYTF. For the CDR3, the DNA is TGTGCCAGCAGTGAAGAAGGGACAGGGGTTGACTACACCTTC.

DNA of the CDR3: TGTGCCAGCTCACTTTCCGGGAGCAATCAGCCCCAGCATTTT. It specifies CASSLSGSNQPQHF. This chain joins TRBV18 and TRBJ1-5; no reliable D call. Trimming shortened V by 4 bases and J by 1 base, and 8 bases separated the two germline ends. Looked up from germline, CDR1 is KGHSH and CDR2 is LQKENI. CDR3 length: 14 amino acids.

The rearrangement joins TRBV7-2 to TRBJ2-1, with D perhaps matching TRBD2 (6 bases). This CDR3 contains 14 residues. Germline V gene sequence: CDR1 SGHTA, CDR2 FQGNSA. V lost 5 bases, J lost 2 bases, and 10 bases lay in between. The CDR3 sequence is CASSTLATYNEQFF. CDR3 in DNA: TGTGCCAGCAGCACCCTAGCGACCTACAATGAGCAGTTCTTC.

This chain links TRBV28 with TRBJ2-7, with D possibly matching TRBD2 (6 bases). V was clipped by 4 bases and J by 5 bases, with 18 bases between them. The CDR3 loop spans 15 amino acids. The germline V gene encodes CDR1 MDHEN and CDR2 SYDVKM. CDR3 sequence: CASSSGALRGDEQYF. CDR3 sequence (DNA): TGTGCCAGCAGTTCCGGGGCGCTGCGCGGGGACGAGCAGTACTTC. The variable domain in full, with the rest retrieved from reference TRBV28 and TRBJ2-7, is DVKVTQSSRYLVKRTGEKVFLECVQDMDHENMFWYRQDPGLGLRLIYFSYDVKMKEKGDIPEGYSVSREKKERFSLILESASTNQTSMYLCASSSGALRGDEQYFGPGTRLTVT.

The chain is built from TRBV6-6 and TRBJ1-4; 8 nucleotides align to TRBD1. This CDR3 contains 15 residues. The germline gives CDR1 MNHNY, CDR2 SVGAGI (reference sequence). J was trimmed by 7 bases and V by 6 bases; bases with no gene match: 10. The CDR3 coding sequence is TGTGCCAGCAGACTCCCAGGGGGCATTGGTGAAAAACTGTTTTTT. Translation gives CASRLPGGIGEKLFF.

The chain carries TRBV9 and TRBJ2-7; 8 nucleotides line up with TRBD1. CDR3 size: 15 residues. Trimming at V came to 4 bases and at J to 5 bases, leaving 11 bases not matched to a gene. Looked up from germline, CDR1 is SGDLS and CDR2 is YYNGEE. CDR3 sequence (DNA): TGTGCCAGCAGCCTCCAGGGGGCAGGGGTGGACGAGCAGTACTTC. As protein: CASSLQGAGVDEQYF. Full variable domain (missing parts from reference TRBV9 and TRBJ2-7): DSGVTQTPKHLITATGQRVTLRCSPRSGDLSVYWYQQSLDQGLQFLIQYYNGEERAKGNILERFSAQQFPDLHSELNLSSLELGDSALYFCASSLQGAGVDEQYFGPGTRLTVT.

The chain has TRBV9 and TRBJ1-1; TRBD1 might be the D (5 bases). Trimming took 3 bases from V and 6 from J, leaving 18 bases between them. CDR1 is SGDLS, CDR2 YYNGEE, per germline. The length of the CDR3 is 15 residues. CDR3: CASSGSPGPRAEAFF. The CDR3 DNA reads TGTGCCAGCAGCGGGAGCCCAGGGCCGCGGGCTGAAGCTTTCTTT.

There are a few counts of this clone. The CDR3 reads CASSYANTGELFF. The CDR3, as DNA: TGTGCCAGCAGTTATGCCAACACCGGGGAGCTGTTTTTT. The J gene is TRBJ2-2, the V gene TRBV5-4; no definite D call. CDR1 and CDR2 (germline): SGHNT, YYREEE (reference sequence). CDR3 length equals 13 residues. V was clipped by 5 bases and J by 2 bases, with 7 bases between them.

In the case of this clone: Germline is not matched at one junction end, which may reflect a read error. The CDR3 bases are TGCGTCAGCAGCCAAGATCCGGGCAGGGGATCCTACGAGCAGTACTTC. Encoded protein: CVSSQDPGRGSYEQYF. This sequence joins TRBV4-1 and TRBJ2-7, with TRBD1 as a possible D gene (6 bases). The germline CDR1 and CDR2 sequences are MGHRA and YSYEKL. This CDR3 region has 16 residues.